This entry lists 23 T cell receptor beta chains sequenced from one sample in a study of blood T cell repertoires in COVID-19. The protocol was immunoSEQ multiplex PCR, while the TCRdb copy is restricted to in-frame clones and leaves out a portion. This table has fewer than 200,000 clones, 70% to 90% appearing once. Sequenced material: peripheral blood. These receptors were obtained from a man aged 60 to 75 who had recovered from COVID-19.

This sequence joins TRBV28 and TRBJ2-6; 7 bases agree with TRBD1. CDR1 is MDHEN, CDR2 SYDVKM, per germline. The V and J ends lost 4 bases and 0 bases, in that order; junction bases with no gene match: 12. This CDR3 has 19 amino acids. This chain's CDR3 is CASSSPGDRPGSGANVLTF. As DNA, the CDR3 is TGTGCCAGCAGTTCACCTGGGGACAGACCCGGCTCTGGGGCCAACGTCCTGACTTTC.

The table lists this clone with a count of one. The V call is TRBV5-1, the J call TRBJ2-1; no clear D gene. Germline CDR1 reads SGHRS; CDR2 reads YFSETQ. The CDR3 consists of 13 residues. Trimming left V 9 bases short and J 2 bases short, with 12 bases between. This CDR3 reads CATGYTAYNEQFF. In nucleotides, the CDR3 is TGCGCCACCGGTTATACGGCCTACAATGAGCAGTTCTTC.

The J gene is TRBJ2-2, the V gene TRBV7-3, with TRBD2 identical over 11 bases. The CDR3 runs 19 residues. Germline-derived CDR1 and CDR2 are SGHTA and FQGTGA. With V trimmed by 1 base and J by 2 bases, 9 bases remained unmatched. CDR3 protein: CASSLRSLAGAGNTGELFF. CDR3 nucleotide sequence: TGTGCCAGCAGCTTAAGGTCACTAGCGGGGGCCGGTAACACCGGGGAGCTGTTTTTT.

This clone was seen once. The rearrangement links TRBV9 to TRBJ2-5; TRBD1 might be the D (6 bases). V lost 5 bases to trimming and J lost 5 bases, with 22 bases between them. The CDR3 is made up of 16 amino acids. From germline, CDR1 is SGDLS and CDR2 YYNGEE. The CDR3 is CASSKGGDPRGETQYF. The CDR3 DNA follows: TGTGCCAGCAGTAAAGGGGGTGACCCCCGCGGTGAGACCCAGTACTTC.

The chain recombines TRBV3-1 (or the pseudogene TRBV3-2) with TRBJ1-3; no reliable D call. Germline values: CDR1 LGHDT, CDR2 YNNKEL (reference sequence). The CDR3 sequence is 15 residues long. The V gene lost 4 bases and the J gene lost 0 bases, with 10 bases spanning the gap. CDR3 bases: TGTGCCAGCAGCCGTTTAGCGTTCTCTGGAAACACCATATATTTT. Translation gives CASSRLAFSGNTIYF.

With regard to this clone: A read error may account for a junction end that differs from germline. The CDR3, as DNA: TGTGCTAGCAGCTTAGGAGCGGCTAAGAACACCGGGGAGCTGTTTTTT. Translated: CASSLGAAKNTGELFF. This chain links TRBV7-7 with TRBJ2-2, with D possibly being TRBD2 (5 bases). The CDR3 consists of 16 residues. Germline loops: CDR1 SSHAT, CDR2 FNYEAQ (reference sequence).

This sequence joins TRBV5-5 and TRBJ1-4; 9 bases match TRBD1. The germline gives CDR1 SGHKS, CDR2 YYEKEE (reference sequence). The J segment lost 6 bases and the V segment lost 4 bases, leaving 7 bases of the junction unmatched. The CDR3 covers 15 residues. The CDR3 spells CASSLTGGADEKLFF. The CDR3 bases are TGTGCCAGCAGCCTCACAGGGGGCGCGGATGAAAAACTGTTTTTT.

V usage is TRBV15 and J usage is TRBJ1-5; unclear D gene. V lost 3 bases and J 0 bases, leaving 12 bases between the germline ends. Germline loops: CDR1 LNHNV, CDR2 YYDKDF (reference sequence). The CDR3 sequence is 16 residues long. The CDR3 protein is CATSSKSGVSNQPQHF. CDR3 sequence (DNA): TGTGCCACCAGCAGCAAGAGCGGGGTTAGCAATCAGCCCCAGCATTTT.

The table lists this clone with a count of one. V and J are TRBV4-3 and TRBJ2-3; 9 bases align to TRBD2. Per germline, CDR1 LGHNA and CDR2 YSLEER. The CDR3 sequence is 20 residues long. V lost 0 bases to trimming and J lost 0 bases; unmatched junction nucleotides: 13. The CDR3 sequence is CASSQDPPRGGAGSTDTQYF. The CDR3 DNA reads TGCGCCAGCAGCCAAGACCCCCCCCGCGGGGGGGCGGGGAGCACAGATACGCAGTATTTT.

The chain recombines TRBV3-1 (or the pseudogene TRBV3-2) with TRBJ2-5; possible D gene TRBD2, 6 bases. The V gene lost 0 bases and the J gene lost 5 bases, with 13 bases spanning the gap. The CDR3 spans 15 residues. CDR1 LGHDT and CDR2 YNNKEL come from the germline V gene (reference sequence). The CDR3 protein is CASSQDLTRGETQYF. The CDR3 coding sequence is TGTGCCAGCAGCCAAGATTTGACTCGGGGGGAGACCCAGTACTTC.

V is TRBV5-4 and J is TRBJ2-3; D unclear. This CDR3 is built from 12 residues. Germline loops: CDR1 SGHNT, CDR2 YYREEE (reference sequence). V was shortened by 4 bases and J by 6 bases, with 9 bases between the two germline ends. CDR3 sequence (DNA): TGTGCCAGCAGCGACGACGGGGATACGCAGTATTTT. Its protein product is CASSDDGDTQYF.

V and J are TRBV13 and TRBJ2-5, with 7 bases lining up with TRBD2. Trimming removed 5 bases from V and 5 bases from J; junction bases left unmatched: 14. The germline V gene has CDR1 PRHDT and CDR2 FYEKMQ (reference sequence). This CDR3 has 16 amino acids. The DNA for the CDR3 is TGTGCCAGCAGCCTCCCCCGGACGGGGGGTGGTGAGACCCAGTACTTC. It specifies CASSLPRTGGGETQYF.

The CDR3 sequence: CAISERQEGPNGYTF. CDR3 DNA: TGTGCCATCAGTGAGAGGCAGGAAGGCCCAAATGGCTACACCTTC. V usage is TRBV10-3 and J usage is TRBJ1-2; D ambiguous. V gave up 2 bases and J gave up 6 bases, with 16 bases separating them. CDR3 size: 15 residues. CDR1 and CDR2 from the germline V gene are ENHRY and SYGVKD.

This chain connects TRBV7-2 to TRBJ1-2; unclear D gene. The germline CDR1 and CDR2 sequences are SGHTA and FQGNSA. Deletions cut 4 bases from V and 4 bases from J, with 10 bases between. The CDR3 is 13 residues long. CDR3 coding DNA: TGTGCCAGCAGCTCAGAGGTGGGCTATGGCTACACCTTC. Translated, it gives CASSSEVGYGYTF.

This chain uses TRBV4-1 with TRBJ2-4; possibly TRBD1 for D (6 bases). Looked up from germline, CDR1 is MGHRA and CDR2 is YSYEKL. Trimming left V 4 bases short and J 5 bases short, with 12 bases between. The CDR3 extends over 14 amino acids. The CDR3 sequence: CASSPTGIQNIQYF. The DNA of the CDR3 is TGCGCCAGCAGCCCTACAGGGATCCAAAACATTCAGTACTTC.

V is TRBV15 and J is TRBJ2-7; maybe TRBD1 (5 bases). CDR1 is LNHNV, CDR2 YYDKDF, per germline (reference sequence). CDR3 length: 14 amino acids. Trimming cost V 3 bases and J 2 bases, with 11 bases left between them. CDR3 sequence (DNA): TGTGCCACCAGCAGTGGCAGGGCGGCCTACGAGCAGTACTTC. Amino acids: CATSSGRAAYEQYF.

This clone was picked up a small number of times. The chain employs TRBV7-9 and TRBJ2-7; D possibly corresponds to TRBD1 (5 bases). This CDR3 contains 14 residues. Germline V gene data show CDR1 as SEHNR and CDR2 as FQNEAQ (reference sequence). Trimming removed 1 base at V and 3 bases at J, with 10 bases between. The CDR3 nucleotides are TGTGCCAGCAGCTTAGATACAGGAATCTACGAGCAGTACTTC. This encodes CASSLDTGIYEQYF. Variable domain in full (rest from reference TRBV7-9 and TRBJ2-7): DTGVSQNPRHKITKRGQNVTFRCDPISEHNRLYWYRQTLGQGPEFLTYFQNEAQLEKSRLLSDRFSAERPKGSFSTLEIQRTEQGDSAMYLCASSLDTGIYEQYFGPGTRLTVT.

Comment on this clone: In the same sample, other DNA sequences code for this CDR3. V gene TRBV5-5 combines with J gene TRBJ1-4; 9 bases line up with TRBD1. Germline loops: CDR1 SGHKS, CDR2 YYEKEE (reference sequence). Losses at the gene ends were 2 bases for V and 7 bases for J; bases not matched to a gene: 6. The CDR3 consists of 15 residues. This CDR3 reads CASSLPQGAGEKLFF. The CDR3 DNA follows: TGTGCCAGCAGCTTACCACAGGGGGCTGGTGAAAAACTGTTTTTT.

The chain couples TRBV5-7 to TRBJ1-5; D not resolved. TRBV5-7 is an open reading frame whose function is uncertain. The CDR3 sequence is 18 residues long. With 1 base removed from V and 0 bases from J, the gap between germline ends came to 17 bases. The CDR3 is CASSLKLETNYSNQPQHF. The CDR3 DNA reads TGTGCCAGCAGCTTGAAGTTAGAGACAAATTATAGCAATCAGCCCCAGCATTTT.

This chain joins TRBV27 and TRBJ2-5; D might be TRBD1 (5 bases). The CDR3 is 15 residues long. V was trimmed by 2 bases and J by 5 bases, leaving 15 bases between them. Germline V gene lookup returns CDR1 MNHEY and CDR2 SMNVEV (reference sequence). The CDR3 is CASSLGARAGETQYF. In DNA form, the CDR3 reads TGTGCCAGCAGTTTAGGTGCCAGGGCAGGGGAGACCCAGTACTTC.

This clone has just one count. This sequence joins TRBV9 and TRBJ2-7; tentatively, D is TRBD1 (6 bases). Germline V gene lookup returns CDR1 SGDLS and CDR2 YYNGEE. The CDR3 loop spans 14 amino acids. V shed 4 bases and J shed 3 bases, with 14 bases lying between them. CDR3 amino acids: CASSPHWGLYEQYF. Here the CDR3 DNA reads TGTGCCAGCAGCCCGCACTGGGGGCTCTACGAGCAGTACTTC. The complete variable domain, with remaining parts taken from reference TRBV9 and TRBJ2-7, reads DSGVTQTPKHLITATGQRVTLRCSPRSGDLSVYWYQQSLDQGLQFLIQYYNGEERAKGNILERFSAQQFPDLHSELNLSSLELGDSALYFCASSPHWGLYEQYFGPGTRLTVT.

CDR3 in amino acids: CASSSGDRPGTDTQYF. CDR3 in DNA: TGCGCCAGCAGCTCCGGGGACAGGCCTGGCACAGATACGCAGTATTTT. The chain uses TRBV5-1 and TRBJ2-3, with TRBD1 matching over 8 bases. Germline V gene sequence: CDR1 SGHRS, CDR2 YFSETQ. This CDR3 contains 16 residues. V was clipped by 3 bases and J by 1 base; unmatched bases: 7.

This chain joins TRBV4-2 and TRBJ2-7; a weak D match, TRBD2 (6 bases). In germline, CDR1 is LGHNA, CDR2 YNFKEQ. This CDR3 region has 14 residues. V was shortened by 4 bases and J by 2 bases, with 12 bases between the two germline ends. The CDR3 DNA follows: TGTGCCAGCAGCCCAAATTGGGGGGCCTACGAGCAGTACTTC. It translates to CASSPNWGAYEQYF.